The next 6 T cell receptor beta chains were all read from a single sample in a study of T cell responses to AZD1222 COVID-19 vaccine. Libraries were prepared by immunoSEQ multiplex PCR; TCRdb keeps only in-frame clonotypes and omits some of them. The table includes around 150,000 clones, about 90% detected once. Sequenced material: peripheral blood, taken 28 days after the second AZD1222 dose. The receptors come from an adult who received the AZD1222 COVID-19 vaccine.

The V call is TRBV5-8, the J call TRBJ1-5; 8 positions agree with TRBD1. Germline V gives CDR1 SGHTS, CDR2 YDEGEE. J gave up 6 bases and V 5 bases, and 10 bases lay outside the gene matches. The CDR3 is 15 residues long. The CDR3 coding sequence is TGTGCCAGCAGTTGGACAGGGCGTCTTAGTCAGCCCCAGCATTTT. Encoded protein: CASSWTGRLSQPQHF.

The rearrangement uses TRBV5-1 and TRBJ1-6; D gene uncertain. Germline CDR1 is SGHRS and CDR2 is YFSETQ. V was shortened by 0 bases and J by 8 bases, with 12 bases between the two germline ends. This CDR3 has 15 amino acids. The CDR3 DNA follows: TGCGCCAGCAGCTTGGAGGGTAGGGTCCATTCACCCCTCCACTTT. This codes for CASSLEGRVHSPLHF. The full variable domain, its missing parts supplied by reference TRBV5-1 and TRBJ1-6, is KAGVTQTPRYLIKTRGQQVTLSCSPISGHRSVSWYQQTPGQGLQFLFEYFSETQRNKGNFPGRFSGRQFSNSRSEMNVSTLELGDSALYLCASSLEGRVHSPLHFGNGTRLTVT.

V is TRBV2 and J is TRBJ1-6; the D is unclear. The CDR3 runs to 13 residues. With 7 bases removed from V and 7 bases from J, the gap between germline ends came to 11 bases. The germline V gene encodes CDR1 SNHLY and CDR2 FYNNEI. CDR3 DNA sequence: TGTGCCAGCAATCGAGAAGGGAATTCACCCCTCCACTTT. Translating gives CASNREGNSPLHF.

The J gene is TRBJ1-2, the V gene TRBV6-5, with D perhaps TRBD1 (6 bases). Per the germline V gene, CDR1 is MNHEY and CDR2 is SVGAGI. Between the trimmed V and J ends, which lost 0 bases and 6 bases, there was a span of 11 bases. The CDR3 runs to 14 residues. The CDR3 here is CASSYSAGVDGYTF. Here the CDR3 DNA reads TGTGCCAGCAGTTACTCCGCAGGGGTCGATGGCTACACCTTC.

The chain joins TRBV12-3 or TRBV12-4 to TRBJ1-6; 7 bases fit TRBD1. V trimming: 5 bases; J trimming: 7 bases; junction bases outside the gene matches: 2. CDR3 length: 13 residues. DNA of the CDR3: TGTGCCAGCAGTCGGGACAGAAATTCACCCCTCCACTTT. It codes for CASSRDRNSPLHF.

The sample holds one count of this clone. The genes are TRBV10-3 and TRBJ1-5; D possibly corresponds to TRBD1 (5 bases). V was shortened by 8 bases and J by 4 bases, with 24 bases between the two germline ends. Germline V lookup: CDR1 ENHRY, CDR2 SYGVKD. This CDR3 has 17 residues. The CDR3 reads CAIEGGVLPRPNQPQHF. Here the CDR3 DNA reads TGTGCCATCGAGGGAGGGGTATTACCAAGACCGAATCAGCCCCAGCATTTT.